What follows is one TCR beta chain and its context. The specificity of this receptor is unknown. No base qualities exist here, and no much larger clone lies one base off it. TCRbeta CDR3 regions were amplified from genomic DNA using the immunoSEQ Assay, a bias-controlled multiplex PCR. In the original analysis: The number of nucleated cells in each sample was estimated by amplification of reference gene primers within the assay. To quantify the absolute abundance of each unique TCRbeta CDR3 rearrangement, sequence reads were collapsed and filtered. For each sample, productive Simpson clonality was calculated by taking the square root of Simpson's diversity index across productive rearrangements. Held by TCRdb, this immuneACCESS table contains in-frame sequences only and omits some clones. Under half of the omission traces to an unresolved V gene where checked; the cause of the rest is unknown. V and J calls and clone size come straight from that table; D and trimming were deduced from the DNA. This sample lists fewer than 350,000 clones; approximately 90% were detected once. The ten largest account for approximately 3% of the sample.

Participants in the prospective study were aged about 18 to 90 years, lived in under 30 United States geographic areas, and enrolled through a virtual design. In the prospective study, cohorts were assigned on the basis of participant-reported clinical history obtained from a screening survey and a study questionnaire. Exposed participants had been in contact, within 2 weeks of entering the study, with a person who had a PCR-confirmed or clinician-diagnosed case of COVID-19. Each participant in the prospective study had whole blood, serum and a nasopharyngeal or oropharyngeal swab collected by mobile phlebotomists. Over a roughly 2-month period, participants in the prospective study had the option of providing additional blood draws and questionnaires. Before DNA extraction, blood samples from the prospective study were shipped at room temperature or frozen. This sample stems from a study of blood T cell repertoires in COVID-19 (dated by TCRdb to 2018 to 2020). In terms of the full investigation: Samples covering the acute and convalescent phases of COVID-19 were provided by collaborators in the United States, Italy and Spain. The dataset comprised deeply sampled blood TCRbeta repertoires from subjects exposed to, actively infected with, or recovered from COVID-19. The prospective study material was composed of cDNA or gDNA derived from T cells, B-cell-depleted T cells, or PBMCs. HLA class I and class II types, where available, came from metadata supplied by the sample provider rather than from assay-based typing. The samples were drawn from the first 160 participants of the ongoing ImmuneRACE study and from 1,254 subjects provided by 6 global collaborators. A de-identified subject ID, COVID-19 status, age in years and sex were almost always included in the sample metadata. A freely available public database, intended as a resource for researchers studying the immune response to SARS-CoV-2, is where the repertoires were released.

Results the study describes overall, beyond this receptor: The quantity of clinical and demographic metadata differed by source and by participant and was supplied without curation.

The sequence was obtained from a middle-aged man who had been exposed to COVID-19. Input material: PBMCs or T cells enriched from blood (not recorded which).

The DNA reads TGTGCCAGCTCACCCGTAACTAGCGGCACAGATACGCAGTATTTT. This sequence encodes CASSPVTSGTDTQYF. The V and J genes are TRBV18 and TRBJ2-3, and TRBD2 matches 7 of the central bases. Ends trimmed: V by 3 bases, J by 1 base; bases unmatched to a gene: 4. From the cysteine through the phenylalanine, the CDR3 covers 15 amino acids. The only DNA kept is the CDR3, 45 bases in frame from the first base. The germline V gene gives CDR1 as KGHSH and CDR2 as LQKENI.